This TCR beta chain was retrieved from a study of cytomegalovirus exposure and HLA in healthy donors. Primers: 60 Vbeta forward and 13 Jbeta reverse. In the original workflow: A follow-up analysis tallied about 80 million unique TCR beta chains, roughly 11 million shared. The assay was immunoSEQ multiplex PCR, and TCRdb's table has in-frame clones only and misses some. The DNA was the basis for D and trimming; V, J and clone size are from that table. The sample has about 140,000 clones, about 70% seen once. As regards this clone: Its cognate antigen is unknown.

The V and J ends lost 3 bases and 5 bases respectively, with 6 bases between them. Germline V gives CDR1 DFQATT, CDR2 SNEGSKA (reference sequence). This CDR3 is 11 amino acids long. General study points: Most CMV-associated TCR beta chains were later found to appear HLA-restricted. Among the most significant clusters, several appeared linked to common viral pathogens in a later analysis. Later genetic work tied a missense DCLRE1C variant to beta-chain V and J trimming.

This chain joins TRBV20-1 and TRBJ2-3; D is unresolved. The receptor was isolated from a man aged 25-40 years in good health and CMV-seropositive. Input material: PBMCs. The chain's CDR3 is CSASERDTQYF. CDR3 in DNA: TGCAGTGCTAGCGAGAGAGATACGCAGTATTTT.